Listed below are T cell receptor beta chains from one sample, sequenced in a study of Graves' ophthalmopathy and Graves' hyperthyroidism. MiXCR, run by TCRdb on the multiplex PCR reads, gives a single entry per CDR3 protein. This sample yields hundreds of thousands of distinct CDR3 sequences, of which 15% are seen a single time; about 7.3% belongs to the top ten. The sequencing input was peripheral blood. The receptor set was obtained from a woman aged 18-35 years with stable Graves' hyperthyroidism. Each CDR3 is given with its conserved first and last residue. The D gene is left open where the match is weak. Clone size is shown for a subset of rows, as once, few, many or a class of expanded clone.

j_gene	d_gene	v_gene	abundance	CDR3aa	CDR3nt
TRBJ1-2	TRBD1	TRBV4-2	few	CASSPSGTGSYYGYTF	TGTGCCAGCAGCCCCTCCGGGACAGGGTCCTACTATGGCTACACCTTC
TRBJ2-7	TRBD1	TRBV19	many	CASRPGQSAYEQYF	TGTGCCAGTAGACCGGGACAGTCCGCCTACGAGCAGTACTTC
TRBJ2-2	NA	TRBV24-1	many	CATSDLTGELFF	TGTGCCACCAGTGATTTAACCGGGGAGCTGTTTTTT
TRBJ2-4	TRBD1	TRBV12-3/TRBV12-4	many	CASSHPDRGRGNIQYF	TGTGCCAGCAGCCACCCCGACAGGGGGCGCGGGAACATTCAGTACTTC
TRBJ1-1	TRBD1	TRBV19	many	CASRGTASDTEAFF	TGTGCCAGTAGAGGGACAGCCTCAGACACTGAAGCTTTCTTT
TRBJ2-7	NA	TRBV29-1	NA	CSVAPGPKSSYEQYF	TGCAGCGTCGCGCCGGGACCTAAGAGCTCCTACGAGCAGTACTTC
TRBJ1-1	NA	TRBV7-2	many	CASSLLGFENTEAFF	TGTGCCAGCAGCTTACTGGGTTTCGAGAACACTGAAGCTTTCTTT
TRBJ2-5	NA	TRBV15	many	CATRSFSQIQETQYF	TGTGCCACCAGAAGCTTTTCTCAGATCCAAGAGACCCAGTACTTC
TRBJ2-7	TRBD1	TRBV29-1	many	CSAAGGTGVTYEQYF	TGCAGCGCCGCAGGGGGGACAGGGGTGACCTACGAGCAGTACTTC
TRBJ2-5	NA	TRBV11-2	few	CASSPRHTQETQYF	TGTGCCAGCAGCCCAAGACATACCCAAGAGACCCAGTACTTC
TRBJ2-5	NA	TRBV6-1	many	CASSEFAQQETQYF	TGTGCCAGCAGTGAATTCGCACAGCAAGAGACCCAGTACTTC
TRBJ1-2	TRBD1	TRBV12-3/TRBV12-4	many	CASSSGTGRYYGYTF	TGTGCCAGCAGCTCCGGGACAGGGCGGTACTATGGCTACACCTTC
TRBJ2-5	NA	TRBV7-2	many	CASSLLGVRETQYF	TGTGCCAGCAGCCTCCTTGGAGTTAGAGAGACCCAGTACTTC
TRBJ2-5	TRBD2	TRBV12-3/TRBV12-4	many	CASTYSGRKGETQYF	TGTGCCAGCACATATAGCGGGAGGAAGGGTGAGACCCAGTACTTC
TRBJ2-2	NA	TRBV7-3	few	CASSRRGGGHGELFF	TGTGCCAGTTCCCGGAGAGGGGGGGGCCACGGGGAGCTGTTTTTT
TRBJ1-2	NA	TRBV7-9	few	CASSPAPGPYGYTF	TGTGCCAGCAGCCCCGCTCCGGGGCCCTATGGCTACACCTTC
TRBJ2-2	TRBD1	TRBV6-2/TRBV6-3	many	CASSYWTGSPGELFF	TGTGCCAGCAGTTACTGGACAGGGAGTCCCGGGGAGCTGTTTTTT
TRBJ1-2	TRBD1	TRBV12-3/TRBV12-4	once	CASSRQGYRYGYTF	TGTGCCAGCAGCCGACAGGGGTACCGCTATGGCTACACCTTC
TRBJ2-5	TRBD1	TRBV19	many	CASSHWDRGETQYF	TGTGCCAGTAGTCACTGGGACAGGGGTGAGACCCAGTACTTC
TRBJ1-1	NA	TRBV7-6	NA	CASSLGVGSDPEAFF	TGTGCCAGCAGCTTAGGTGTGGGGTCCGACCCTGAAGCTTTCTTT
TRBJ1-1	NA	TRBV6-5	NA	CASSYGGGATEAFF	TGTGCCAGCAGTTACGGGGGGGGCGCGACTGAAGCTTTCTTT
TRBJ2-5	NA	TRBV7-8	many	CASSLALPSWTGLVYF	TGTGCCAGCAGCTTAGCCCTACCATCCTGGACGGGTTTAGTATACTTC
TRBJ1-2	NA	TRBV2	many	CASRADRFYGYTF	TGTGCCAGCAGGGCAGACAGGTTTTATGGCTACACCTTC
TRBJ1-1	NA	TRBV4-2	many	CASSQERGKSEAFF	TGTGCCAGCAGCCAAGAACGGGGGAAATCTGAAGCTTTCTTT
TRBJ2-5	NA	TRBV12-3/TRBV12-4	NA	CASSLMGQETQYF	TGTGCCAGCAGTTTAATGGGTCAAGAGACCCAGTACTTC
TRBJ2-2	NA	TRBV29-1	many	CSGGTNTGELFF	TGCAGCGGGGGGACGAACACCGGGGAGCTGTTTTTT
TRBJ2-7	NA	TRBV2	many	CASSEPRSSYEQYF	TGTGCCAGCAGTGAACCGCGGAGCTCCTACGAGCAGTACTTC
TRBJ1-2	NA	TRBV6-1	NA	CASRAGTQDGYTF	TGTGCCAGCAGAGCCGGGACACAGGATGGCTACACCTTC
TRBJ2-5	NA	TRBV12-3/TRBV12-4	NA	CASSITGQTQYF	TGTGCCAGCAGTATTACCGGGCAGACCCAGTACTTC